The present entry profiles one T cell receptor (beta chain) with its context. There are a few counts of this clone. Its antigen target is currently unknown. No base-level quality is on record; no much larger clone is a single base apart. The library was prepared using the immunoSEQ multiplex PCR assay. To provide template for TCR sequencing, every sample had RNA extracted and reverse transcribed into cDNA. First-strand cDNA was synthesized with SuperScript III using a 2:1 mix of oligo-dT and random hexamers. A synthetic immune receptor repertoire was used to assess amplification bias, and residual bias was removed computationally. The study's own analysis went as follows. Raw reads were preprocessed to remove errors, and CDR3 was defined by IMGT conventions from the conserved cysteine to phenylalanine. Clonality was computed as 1 minus the Shannon entropy, with the entropy normalized by log2 of the number of productive unique TCRs. Whether each scalp clone was CD4 or CD8 was inferred by checking scalp TCRbeta sequences against the CD4 and CD8 repertoires from sorted blood. TCRdb carries this immuneACCESS record with in-frame sequences only. Its versions omit some clonotypes, under half of them owing to an unresolved V gene in the studies checked, with the rest unexplained. V, J and clone size were drawn from that table, and D and trimming were deduced from the DNA. This sample gives 200,000 to 250,000 clones in total; over 60% of them show up just once. 3.5% to 5% of the sample lies in the top ten.

These data belong to a study of CD8+ T cells in alopecia areata (dated by TCRdb to the late 2010s). In the study overall: The treated patients took part in an open-label pilot trial in which moderate-to-severe alopecia areata was treated with oral tofacitinib at 5 to 10 mg twice daily. Patients received tofacitinib for 6 to 18 months and were then followed off drug for 6 months to check for delayed response and recurrence. In treated patients, disease severity was measured using the SALT score, which gives the percentage of scalp surface area affected. To study T cell clonal expansion in alopecia areata, the researchers applied high-throughput TCRbeta sequencing to both the C3H/HeJ mouse model and human patients. In humans, TCRbeta sequencing was performed on scalp tissue and on sorted CD4+ and CD8+ peripheral blood T cells from healthy controls and from patients with patchy or totalis/universalis alopecia areata. Patients on tofacitinib were biopsied at baseline and after 4 and 24 weeks of treatment, and several of the patients also had a later scalp biopsy. Clonality in the scalp was compared among normal scalp (n=4), patchy alopecia areata scalp (n=8), and alopecia totalis/universalis scalp (n=8). The RNA source kit depended on sample type: the PAXgene miRNA kit for fixed scalp, the miRNeasy kit for PBMCs, and the RNeasy kit for mouse skin. TCRbeta CDR3 regions were amplified by immunoSEQ multiplex PCR using 35 Vbeta forward and 13 Jbeta reverse primers.

Here is what the overall study found, with its caveats: Because the treated cohort was small and had just a single nonresponder, larger studies are needed to establish links between baseline CD8+ expansion and response. Tofacitinib significantly lowered scalp clonality and the number of expanded CD8+ clones among the top 100 scalp clones. Compared with mice, TCR sequences shared between patients were less clear, possibly partly because of HLA diversity across the patient population. Scalp TCR repertoire analysis is complicated because resident alphabeta T cells in normal human skin are also sequenced, whereas mouse skin is dominated by gammadelta T cells. Many expanded lesional clones persisted in scalp and blood during tofacitinib treatment, which may partly explain relapse after stopping treatment. Compared with normal scalp, lesional scalp, particularly in alopecia totalis/universalis, had higher clonality and more expanded CD8+ clones, which suggests antigenic drive.

A distance of 17 bases separates the germline ends of V and J, which lose 6 bases and 9 bases respectively. Taken from the germline V gene, the CDR1 and CDR2 loops are MNHNS and SASEGT. The CDR3 sequence holds 13 residues, the cysteine and phenylalanine included. The only DNA kept is the CDR3, 39 bases in frame from the first base. Per the publication, the time point label means: approximately 4 weeks on oral tofacitinib. Read against the paper, the sample's treatment or condition label means: oral pan-JAK inhibitor, 5-10 mg twice daily. Lesional scalp punch biopsies and peripheral blood were collected from alopecia areata patients. PBMCs were separated by density centrifugation and stained for CD3, CD4 and CD8, after which CD4+ and CD8+ T cells were sorted on a FACSAria.

The sample in question was CD4+ T cells sorted from blood, obtained at week 4, from a patient treated with tofacitinib. Recombination linked TRBV6-1 to TRBJ2-5, with TRBD2 perhaps the D gene, on 6 matching bases. The TCR sequence derives from a human donor with alopecia areata. The CDR3 corresponds to CASRNTDGGAQYF. The DNA sequence is TGTGCCAGCAGAAACACTGACGGCGGGGCCCAGTACTTC.